Listed here are 5 T cell receptor beta chains from one sample, sequenced in a study of spatial heterogeneity in lung cancer. TCRdb fed the 5' RACE reads into MiXCR, producing one record per CDR3 protein. The sample records around 12,000 distinct CDR3 sequences, roughly 3.3% being singletons. Notes on the study in general: Tumor mutation counts were tracked by expanded intratumoral alpha and beta TCR counts.

For these TCRs, the target antigens are not known. Time point specified: sample taken at primary tumor resection. The source material was lung tumor tissue, sampled at surgery. The receptors here all came from a male donor with early-stage non-small cell lung cancer.

This clonotype came up many times. The chain has TRBV10-3 and TRBJ2-7; the D gene is possibly TRBD1 (5 bases). V shed 9 bases and J shed 1 base, with 10 bases lying between them. This CDR3 is 12 amino acids long. CDR1 and CDR2 (germline): ENHRY, SYGVKD. This CDR3 is CAIKTESYEQYF. The CDR3 nucleotides read TGTGCCATTAAGACAGAATCCTACGAGCAGTACTTC.

This clonotype was counted a few times. The V call is TRBV3-1, the J call TRBJ2-3, with D uncertain. Trimming pared 2 bases from V and 14 bases from J, leaving 14 bases between. The CDR3 is 12 amino acids. Germline V gene data show CDR1 as LGHDT and CDR2 as YNNKEL (reference sequence). The CDR3 sequence is CASSQQKLGVYF. CDR3 sequence (DNA): TGTGCCAGCAGCCAACAAAAGTTGGGTGTGTATTTT.

This clonotype has ten or more counts. The chain is built from TRBV20-1 and TRBJ2-1, with D perhaps TRBD2 (7 bases). The length of the CDR3 is 15 residues. The ends were cut back, 5 bases at V and 8 bases at J, with 22 bases in the middle. Germline loops: CDR1 DFQATT, CDR2 SNEGSKA (reference sequence). CDR3 nucleotides: TGCAGTGCTCCCGAGGGGGGGGCCCGGGGGGATGAGCAGTTCTTC. It translates to CSAPEGGARGDEQFF.

This clonotype was detected a few times. The chain is built from TRBV20-1 and TRBJ2-1; TRBD2 agrees at 9 bases. Germline trimming cut 0 bases from V and 4 bases from J; bases unmatched to any gene: 10. This CDR3 has 17 amino acids. Per the germline V gene, CDR1 is DFQATT and CDR2 is SNEGSKA (reference sequence). The CDR3 region is CSARDHLRLAGYNEQFF. CDR3 in DNA: TGCAGTGCTAGAGATCATCTTCGGCTAGCGGGGTACAATGAGCAGTTCTTC.

This clonotype appeared many times. CDR3 sequence: CASSPLASTGRYGYTF. CDR3 coding DNA: TGTGCCAGCAGTCCTCTCGCTTCGACAGGGCGCTATGGCTACACCTTC. This chain uses TRBV6-2 or TRBV6-3 with TRBJ1-2; 7 bases map to TRBD1. The CDR3 contains 16 residues. V shed 5 bases and J 4 bases; nucleotides not matched to a gene: 13. In germline, CDR1 is MNHEY, CDR2 SVGEGT.